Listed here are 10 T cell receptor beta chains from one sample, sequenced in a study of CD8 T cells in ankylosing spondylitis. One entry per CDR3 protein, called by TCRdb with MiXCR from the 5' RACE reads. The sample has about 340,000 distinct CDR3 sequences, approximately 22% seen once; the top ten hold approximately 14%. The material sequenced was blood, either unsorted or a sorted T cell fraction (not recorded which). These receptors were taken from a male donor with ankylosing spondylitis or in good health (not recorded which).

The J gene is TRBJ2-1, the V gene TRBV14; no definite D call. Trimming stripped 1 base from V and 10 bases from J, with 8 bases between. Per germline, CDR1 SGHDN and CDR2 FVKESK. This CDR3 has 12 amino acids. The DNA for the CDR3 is TGTGCCAGCAGCCAAGCGACGATCGAGCAGTTCTTC. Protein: CASSQATIEQFF.

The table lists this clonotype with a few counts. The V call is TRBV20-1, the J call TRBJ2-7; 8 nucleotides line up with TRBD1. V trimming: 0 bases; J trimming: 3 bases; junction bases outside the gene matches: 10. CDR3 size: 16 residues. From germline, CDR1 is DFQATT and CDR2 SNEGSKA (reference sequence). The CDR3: CSARERQGSLIYEQYF. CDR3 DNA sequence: TGCAGTGCTAGAGAACGACAGGGGTCCCTTATCTACGAGCAGTACTTC.

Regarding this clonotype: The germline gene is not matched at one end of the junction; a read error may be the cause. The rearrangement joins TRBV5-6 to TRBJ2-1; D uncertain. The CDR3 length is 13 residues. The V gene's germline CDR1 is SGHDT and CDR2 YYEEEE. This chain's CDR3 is CASTLGSANEQFF. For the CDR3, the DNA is TGTGCCAGCACCTTGGGCTCTGCCAATGAGCAGTTCTTC.

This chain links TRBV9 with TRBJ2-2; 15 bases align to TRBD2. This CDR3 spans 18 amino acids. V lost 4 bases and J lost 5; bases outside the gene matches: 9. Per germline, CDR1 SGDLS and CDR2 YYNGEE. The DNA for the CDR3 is TGTGCCAGCAGCTTATCCGGGACTAGCGGGGGGCGGACCGGGGAGCTGTTTTTT. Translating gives CASSLSGTSGGRTGELFF. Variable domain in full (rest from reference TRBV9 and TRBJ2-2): DSGVTQTPKHLITATGQRVTLRCSPRSGDLSVYWYQQSLDQGLQFLIQYYNGEERAKGNILERFSAQQFPDLHSELNLSSLELGDSALYFCASSLSGTSGGRTGELFFGEGSRLTVL.

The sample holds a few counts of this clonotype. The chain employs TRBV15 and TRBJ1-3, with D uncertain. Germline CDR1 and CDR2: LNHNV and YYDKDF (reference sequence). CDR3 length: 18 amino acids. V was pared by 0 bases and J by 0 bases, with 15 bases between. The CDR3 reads CATSRDLVGDYSGNTIYF. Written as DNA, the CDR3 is TGTGCCACCAGCAGAGATTTAGTTGGGGATTACTCTGGAAACACCATATATTTT.

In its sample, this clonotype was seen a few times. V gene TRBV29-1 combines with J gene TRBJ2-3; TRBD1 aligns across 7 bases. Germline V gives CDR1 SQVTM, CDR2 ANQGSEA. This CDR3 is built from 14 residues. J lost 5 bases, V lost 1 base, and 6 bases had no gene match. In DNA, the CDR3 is TGCAGCGTTGAAGCTGACTCAGGGGGAGATACGCAGTATTTT. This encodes CSVEADSGGDTQYF.

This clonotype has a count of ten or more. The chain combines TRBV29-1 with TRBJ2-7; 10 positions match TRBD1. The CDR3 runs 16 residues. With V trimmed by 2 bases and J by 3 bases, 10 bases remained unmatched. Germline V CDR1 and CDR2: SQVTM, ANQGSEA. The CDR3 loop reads CSVERRGQGTHYEQYF. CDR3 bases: TGCAGCGTTGAACGGCGGGGACAGGGGACCCACTACGAGCAGTACTTC.

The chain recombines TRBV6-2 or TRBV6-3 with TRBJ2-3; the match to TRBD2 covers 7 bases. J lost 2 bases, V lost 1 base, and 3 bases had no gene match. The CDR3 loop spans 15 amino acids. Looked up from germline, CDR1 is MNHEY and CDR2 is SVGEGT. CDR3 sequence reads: CASSYWGLTTDTQYF. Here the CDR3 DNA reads TGTGCCAGCAGTTACTGGGGACTAACCACAGATACGCAGTATTTT.

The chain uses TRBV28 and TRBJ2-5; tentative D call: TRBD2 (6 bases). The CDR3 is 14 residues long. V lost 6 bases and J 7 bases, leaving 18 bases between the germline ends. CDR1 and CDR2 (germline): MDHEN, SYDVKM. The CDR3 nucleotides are TGTGCCAGCAGCCGGAGGACTATTCCAGGGACCCAGTACTTC. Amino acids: CASSRRTIPGTQYF.

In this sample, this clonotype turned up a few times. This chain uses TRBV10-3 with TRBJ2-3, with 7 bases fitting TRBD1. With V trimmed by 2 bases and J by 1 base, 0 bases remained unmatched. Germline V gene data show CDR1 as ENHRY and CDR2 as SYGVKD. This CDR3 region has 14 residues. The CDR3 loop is CAISEDRGTDTQYF. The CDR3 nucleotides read TGTGCCATCAGTGAGGACAGGGGCACAGATACGCAGTATTTT.